This T cell receptor (beta chain) stems from a study of T cells after yellow fever vaccination. Looking at the study overall: Preparing low-cell-number fractions relied on SMART-Seq v4 Ultra Low Input. Points from the study as a whole: Clones that expanded after primary vaccination mostly reappeared after the booster (roughly 95% CD4, 88% CD8). Weaker, the secondary response peaked sooner, at day 5 versus 15.

This clonotype was counted a few times. The antigen is not known. TCRdb ran MiXCR on the 5' RACE reads and lists one entry per CDR3 protein. The sample records some 350,000 distinct CDR3 sequences, about 9.9% being singletons. The CDR3 runs 15 residues. V lost 1 base, J lost 6 bases, and 8 bases stayed unmatched. Germline loops: CDR1 GTSNPN, CDR2 SVGIG (reference sequence). The clonotype was recovered from a young man who received the YFV17D yellow fever vaccine. This sequence joins TRBV30 and TRBJ2-7; 11 positions match TRBD2. The sample in question was PBMCs, obtained on the day of the first yellow fever vaccination. This CDR3 reads CAWSGSGGGLSEQYF. In nucleotides, the CDR3 is TGTGCCTGGAGTGGTAGCGGGGGGGGTCTGAGCGAGCAGTACTTC.